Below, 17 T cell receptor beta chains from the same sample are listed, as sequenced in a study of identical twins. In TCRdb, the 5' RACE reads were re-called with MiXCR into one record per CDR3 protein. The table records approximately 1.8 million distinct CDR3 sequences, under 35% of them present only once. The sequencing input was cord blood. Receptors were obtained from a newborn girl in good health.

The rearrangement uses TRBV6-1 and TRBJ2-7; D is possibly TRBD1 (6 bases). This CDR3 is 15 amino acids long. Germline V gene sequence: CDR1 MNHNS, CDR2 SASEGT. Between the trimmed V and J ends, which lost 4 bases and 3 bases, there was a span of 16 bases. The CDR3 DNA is TGTGCCAGCAGTGTCCCGACAGGCTATCTCTACGAGCAGTACTTC. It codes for CASSVPTGYLYEQYF.

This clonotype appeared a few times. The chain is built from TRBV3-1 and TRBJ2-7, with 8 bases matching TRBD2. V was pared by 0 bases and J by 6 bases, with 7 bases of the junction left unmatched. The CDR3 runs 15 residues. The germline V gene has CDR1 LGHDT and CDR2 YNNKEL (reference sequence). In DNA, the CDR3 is TGTGCCAGCAGCCAAGAGGGGAGCGGGAGAATCGAGCAGTACTTC. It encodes CASSQEGSGRIEQYF.

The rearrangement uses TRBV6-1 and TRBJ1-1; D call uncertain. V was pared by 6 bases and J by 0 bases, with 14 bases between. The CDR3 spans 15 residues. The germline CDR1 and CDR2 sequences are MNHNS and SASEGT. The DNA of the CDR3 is TGTGCCAGCAGCGAAACGGCAGGCATGAACACTGAAGCTTTCTTT. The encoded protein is CASSETAGMNTEAFF.

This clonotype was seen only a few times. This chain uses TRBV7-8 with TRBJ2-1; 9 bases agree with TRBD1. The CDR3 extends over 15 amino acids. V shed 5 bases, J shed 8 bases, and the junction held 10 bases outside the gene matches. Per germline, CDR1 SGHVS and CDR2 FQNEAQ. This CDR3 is CASSPKGTGLYEQFF. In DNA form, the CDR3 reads TGTGCCAGCAGCCCCAAGGGGACAGGGTTGTATGAGCAGTTCTTC.

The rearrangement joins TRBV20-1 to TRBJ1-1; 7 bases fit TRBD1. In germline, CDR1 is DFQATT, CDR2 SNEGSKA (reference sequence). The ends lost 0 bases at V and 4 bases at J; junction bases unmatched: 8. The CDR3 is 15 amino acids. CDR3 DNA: TGCAGTGCTAGAGACGTTTCCAGGGGGGGCACTGAAGCTTTCTTT. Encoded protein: CSARDVSRGGTEAFF.

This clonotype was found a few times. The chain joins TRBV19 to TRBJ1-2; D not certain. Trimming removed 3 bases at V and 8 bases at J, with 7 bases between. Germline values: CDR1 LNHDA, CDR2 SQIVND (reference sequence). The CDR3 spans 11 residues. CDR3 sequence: CASSIVGGYTF. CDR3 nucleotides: TGTGCCAGTAGTATTGTCGGCGGCTACACCTTC.

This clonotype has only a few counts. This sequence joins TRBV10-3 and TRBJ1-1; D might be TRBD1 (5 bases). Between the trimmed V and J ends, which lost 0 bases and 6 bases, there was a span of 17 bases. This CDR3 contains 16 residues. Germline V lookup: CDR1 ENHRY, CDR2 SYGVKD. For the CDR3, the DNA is TGTGCCATCAGTGAGTCGAATGTGGGGGTAACCTCTGAAGCTTTCTTT. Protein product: CAISESNVGVTSEAFF.

CDR3 DNA sequence: TGCGCCAGCAGCTTGTGGGCCCCAGGCCTGAACACTGAAGCTTTCTTT. Its protein product is CASSLWAPGLNTEAFF. J is TRBJ1-1 and V is TRBV5-1; D not resolved. Per the germline V gene, CDR1 is SGHRS and CDR2 is YFSETQ. This CDR3 is built from 16 residues. V gave up 1 base and J gave up 0 bases, with 13 bases separating them.

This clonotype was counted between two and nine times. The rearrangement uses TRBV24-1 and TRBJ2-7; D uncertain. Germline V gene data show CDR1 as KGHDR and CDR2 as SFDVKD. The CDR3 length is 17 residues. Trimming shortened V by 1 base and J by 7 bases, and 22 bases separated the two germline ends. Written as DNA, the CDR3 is TGTGCCACCAGTGATTTTGGTTGGGTAGCAGAGGTACATGAGCAGTACTTC. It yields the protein CATSDFGWVAEVHEQYF.

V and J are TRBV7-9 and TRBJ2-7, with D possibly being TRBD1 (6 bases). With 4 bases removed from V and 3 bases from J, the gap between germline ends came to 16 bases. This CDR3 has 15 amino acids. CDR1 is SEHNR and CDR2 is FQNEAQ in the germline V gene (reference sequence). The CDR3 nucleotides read TGTGCCAGCAGCTACGGACAGAGGATCTTCTACGAGCAGTACTTC. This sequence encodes CASSYGQRIFYEQYF.

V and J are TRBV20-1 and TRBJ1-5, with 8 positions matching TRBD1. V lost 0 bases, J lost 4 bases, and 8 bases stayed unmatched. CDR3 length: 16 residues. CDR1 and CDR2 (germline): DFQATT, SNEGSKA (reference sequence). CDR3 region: CSARDQDRAWNQPQHF. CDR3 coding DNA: TGCAGTGCTAGAGATCAGGACAGGGCCTGGAATCAGCCCCAGCATTTT.

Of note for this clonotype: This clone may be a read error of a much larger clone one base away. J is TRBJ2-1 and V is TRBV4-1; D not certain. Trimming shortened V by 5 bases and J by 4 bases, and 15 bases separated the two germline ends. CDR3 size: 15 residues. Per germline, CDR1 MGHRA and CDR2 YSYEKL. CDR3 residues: CASSSMGSVYNEQFF. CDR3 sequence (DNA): TGCGCCAGCAGCTCGATGGGGTCTGTTTACAATGAGCAGTTCTTC.

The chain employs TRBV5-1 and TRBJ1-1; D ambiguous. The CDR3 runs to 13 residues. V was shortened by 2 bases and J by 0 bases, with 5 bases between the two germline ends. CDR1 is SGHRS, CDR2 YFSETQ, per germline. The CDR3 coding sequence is TGCGCCAGCAGCTTACATCTGAACACTGAAGCTTTCTTT. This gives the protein CASSLHLNTEAFF.

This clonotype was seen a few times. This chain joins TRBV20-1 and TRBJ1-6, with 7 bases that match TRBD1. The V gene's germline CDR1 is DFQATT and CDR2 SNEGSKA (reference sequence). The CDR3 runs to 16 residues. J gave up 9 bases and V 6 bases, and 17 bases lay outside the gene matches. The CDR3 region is CSAPKEGAALTSPLHF. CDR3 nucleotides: TGCAGTGCCCCAAAGGAGGGGGCCGCTTTAACTTCACCCCTCCACTTT.

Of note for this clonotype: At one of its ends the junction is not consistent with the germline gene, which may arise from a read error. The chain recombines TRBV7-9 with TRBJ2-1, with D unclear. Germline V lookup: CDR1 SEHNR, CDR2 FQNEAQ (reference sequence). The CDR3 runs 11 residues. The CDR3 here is CASLWGNERFF. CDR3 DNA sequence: TGTGCCAGCTTATGGGGTAATGAGCGGTTCTTC.

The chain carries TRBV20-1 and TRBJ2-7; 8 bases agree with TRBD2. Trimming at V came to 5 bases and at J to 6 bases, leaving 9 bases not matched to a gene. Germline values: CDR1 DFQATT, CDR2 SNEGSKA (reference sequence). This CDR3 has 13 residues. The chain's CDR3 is CSAPLSGNGEQYF. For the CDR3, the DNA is TGCAGTGCTCCCCTTAGCGGGAATGGCGAGCAGTACTTC.

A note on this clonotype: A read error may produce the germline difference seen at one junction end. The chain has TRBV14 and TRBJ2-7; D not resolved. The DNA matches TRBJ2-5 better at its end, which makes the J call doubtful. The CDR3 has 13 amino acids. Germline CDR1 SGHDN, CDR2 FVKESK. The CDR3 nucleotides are TGTGCCAGCAGCTCCCAATATCAAGGGACCCAGTACTTC. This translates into CASSSQYQGTQYF.